The 19 T cell receptor beta chains listed next were all sequenced from one sample in a study of regulatory T cells in long-lasting Graves disease. To make TCR beta libraries, researchers used iRepertoire HTBI primers and Arm-PCR of CDR3 regions. TCRdb reprocessed the multiplex PCR reads via MiXCR and lists one record per CDR3 protein. The sample comprises 250,000 or so distinct CDR3 sequences, around 20% of which are singletons, and approximately 15% rests with the top ten. Time point noted: newly diagnosed GD, antithyroid drugs for less than 3 months. TCR sequences were obtained from RNA taken from PBMCs. The sample in question was peripheral blood mononuclear cells (PBMCs), obtained at new diagnosis, from a patient treated with antithyroid drugs. These receptors all come from a female donor with Graves disease.

To note about this clonotype: Possible read error: a much larger clone is one base away. The chain couples TRBV4-3 to TRBJ1-1; possibly TRBD1 for D (5 bases). V lost 7 bases and J 5 bases, leaving 17 bases between the germline ends. Germline CDR1 and CDR2: LGHNA and YSLEER. This CDR3 region has 14 residues. The CDR3 coding sequence is TGCGCCAGCATCCTCGTCGCAGGGAGTACTGAAGCTTTCTTT. Amino acids: CASILVAGSTEAFF.

Ten or more counts support this clonotype. J is TRBJ1-5 and V is TRBV3-1; 7 bases line up with TRBD1. CDR1 and CDR2 from the germline V gene are LGHDT and YNNKEL (reference sequence). The CDR3 has 15 amino acids. Germline trimming cut 9 bases from V and 5 bases from J; bases unmatched to any gene: 13. For the CDR3, the DNA is TGTGCCAGAGATACATACCGGGACAGAGATCAGCCCCAGCATTTT. Its protein is CARDTYRDRDQPQHF. The whole variable domain, filled in from reference TRBV3-1 and TRBJ1-5, reads DTAVSQTPKYLVTQMGNDKSIKCEQNLGHDTMYWYKQDSKKFLKIMFSYNNKELIINETVPNRFSPKSPDKAHLNLHINSLELGDSAVYFCARDTYRDRDQPQHFGDGTRLSIL.

This clonotype was detected a few times. The genes are TRBV6-2 or TRBV6-3 and TRBJ2-7, with 7 bases aligning to TRBD2. Germline V gives CDR1 MNHEY, CDR2 SVGEGT. V was pared by 4 bases and J by 5 bases, with 8 bases of the junction left unmatched. There are 14 residues in the CDR3. Here the CDR3 reads CASSSASGSHEQYF. The CDR3 DNA sequence: TGTGCCAGCAGTTCAGCTAGCGGATCCCACGAGCAGTACTTC.

Notes on this clonotype: A read error may explain this, as a much larger clone is one base away. J is TRBJ1-2 and V is TRBV11-2; D is possibly TRBD1 (6 bases). The CDR3 loop spans 15 amino acids. Germline lookup yields CDR1 SGHAT and CDR2 FQNNGV. With 7 bases removed from V and 8 bases from J, the gap between germline ends came to 23 bases. The CDR3 is CASTSPGGGHRGYTF. The DNA for the CDR3 is TGTGCCAGCACCTCTCCCGGCGGGGGGCACCGAGGCTACACCTTC. The variable domain in full, with the rest retrieved from reference TRBV11-2 and TRBJ1-2, is EAGVAQSPRYKIIEKRQSVAFWCNPISGHATLYWYQQILGQGPKLLIQFQNNGVVDDSQLPKDRFSAERLKGVDSTLKIQPAKLEDSAVYLCASTSPGGGHRGYTFGSGTRLTVV.

This clonotype was seen repeatedly, ten times or more. The rearrangement links TRBV9 to TRBJ2-1, with 7 positions matching TRBD1. The CDR3 length is 14 residues. Germline CDR1 reads SGDLS; CDR2 reads YYNGEE. The junction had 4 bases not matched to a gene; V was cut back by 0 bases and J by 7 bases. CDR3 DNA sequence: TGTGCCAGCAGCGTAGAGAAGGGGGCGAATGAGCAGTTCTTC. Amino acid sequence: CASSVEKGANEQFF.

This clonotype was detected only a few times. V and J are TRBV6-9 and TRBJ2-7, with a weak D call TRBD2 (6 bases). The CDR3 has 13 residues. Germline V CDR1 and CDR2: MNHGY, SVAAGI. Trimming removed 2 bases at V and 3 bases at J, with 8 bases between. The CDR3 loop reads CASSYASDYEQYF. The DNA of the CDR3 is TGTGCCAGCAGTTATGCTAGCGACTACGAGCAGTACTTC.

As concerns this clonotype: It is likely a read error: a sequence one base away is far more abundant. J is TRBJ2-1 and V is TRBV14, with D tentatively TRBD1 or TRBD2 (5 bases each). V lost 0 bases, J lost 10 bases, and 16 bases lay in between. CDR1 SGHDN and CDR2 FVKESK come from the germline V gene. The CDR3 is made up of 15 amino acids. The CDR3 is CASSQDVRGSYEQFF. The CDR3 DNA reads as TGTGCCAGCAGCCAAGATGTTCGGGGCTCCTACGAGCAGTTCTTC.

This chain joins TRBV12-3 or TRBV12-4 and TRBJ1-3; no clear D gene. The CDR3 consists of 12 residues. Trimming stripped 4 bases from V and 4 bases from J, with 5 bases between. CDR3 residues: CASSYVGNTIYF. The CDR3 DNA reads TGTGCCAGCAGTTATGTAGGAAACACCATATATTTT.

This clonotype has at least ten counts. The V gene is TRBV6-2 or TRBV6-3, the J gene TRBJ2-7; D is ambiguous. This CDR3 is 15 amino acids long. Germline CDR1 is MNHEY and CDR2 is SVGEGT. V was trimmed by 4 bases and J by 4 bases, leaving 17 bases between them. The CDR3 loop is CASSSPPPVEYEQYF. The CDR3 nucleotides read TGTGCCAGCAGTTCTCCTCCTCCAGTCGAGTACGAGCAGTACTTC.

This clonotype has a handful of counts. The rearrangement links TRBV7-9 to TRBJ2-2; D possibly corresponds to TRBD2 (5 bases). This CDR3 has 17 amino acids. Between the trimmed V and J ends, which lost 1 base and 4 bases, there was a span of 16 bases. The V gene's germline CDR1 is SEHNR and CDR2 FQNEAQ (reference sequence). CDR3 sequence: CASSLEFSRGVTGELFF. DNA for the CDR3: TGTGCCAGCAGCTTAGAGTTCAGTCGGGGAGTCACCGGGGAGCTGTTTTTT.

In the case of this clonotype: This sequence may be a read error, since a much larger clone differs from it by one base. The J gene is TRBJ2-2, the V gene TRBV11-3; 11 nucleotides line up with TRBD1. The CDR3 sequence is 15 residues long. Per germline, CDR1 SGHNT and CDR2 YENEEA. Here the CDR3 DNA reads TGTGCCGGCAGCTTAGGACAGGGGGCTGGCGGGGAGCTGTTTTTT. Protein sequence: CAGSLGQGAGGELFF.

This clonotype appeared many times. The rearrangement links TRBV7-2 to TRBJ2-7, with 9 bases aligning to TRBD1. The CDR3 spans 15 residues. Germline-derived CDR1 and CDR2 are SGHTA and FQGNSA. V lost 1 base and J lost 4; bases outside the gene matches: 5. CDR3 loop: CASSLGGTGRYEQYF. In DNA, the CDR3 is TGTGCCAGCAGCTTAGGGGGGACAGGGCGGTACGAGCAGTACTTC.

There are many counts of this clonotype. The genes are TRBV20-1 and TRBJ1-5; 10 bases are a match to TRBD1. Per germline, CDR1 DFQATT and CDR2 SNEGSKA (reference sequence). Trimming took 3 bases from V and 0 from J; bases not matched to a gene: 8. The length of the CDR3 is 17 residues. CDR3 amino acids: CSASGDRGPYSNQPQHF. The CDR3 bases are TGCAGTGCTAGCGGGGACAGGGGACCTTATAGCAATCAGCCCCAGCATTTT.

This clonotype showed up many times. The chain joins TRBV7-2 to TRBJ1-1; D is undetermined. With 2 bases removed from V and 5 bases from J, the gap between germline ends came to 9 bases. Germline CDR1 and CDR2: SGHTA and FQGNSA. The CDR3 is 13 amino acids. The CDR3 protein is CASSLQADTEAFF. CDR3 bases: TGTGCCAGCAGCTTACAGGCGGATACTGAAGCTTTCTTT. Full variable domain (missing parts from reference TRBV7-2 and TRBJ1-1): GAGVSQSPSNKVTEKGKDVELRCDPISGHTALYWYRQSLGQGLEFLIYFQGNSAPDKSGLPSDRFSAERTGGSVSTLTIQRTQQEDSAVYLCASSLQADTEAFFGQGTRLTVV.

The sample holds many counts of this clonotype. The V gene is TRBV30, the J gene TRBJ1-1; TRBD1 might be the D (6 bases). Germline values: CDR1 GTSNPN, CDR2 SVGIG (reference sequence). Trimming removed 3 bases at V and 1 base at J, with 9 bases between. The CDR3 has 13 amino acids. The CDR3 loop reads CAWRGHQNTEAFF. CDR3 coding DNA: TGTGCCTGGAGGGGACACCAGAACACTGAAGCTTTCTTT.

This clonotype was seen many times. CDR3 sequence (DNA): TGTGCCAGCAGTTCACAGGGGTTCTATGGCTACACCTTC. Residues: CASSSQGFYGYTF. V gene TRBV28 combines with J gene TRBJ1-2; TRBD1 aligns across 7 bases. This CDR3 has 13 residues. Trimming removed 4 bases from V and 4 bases from J; junction bases left unmatched: 3. Germline assignment: CDR1 MDHEN and CDR2 SYDVKM.

This clonotype was seen a handful of times. It is likely a read error, because the conserved phenylalanine at the end of the CDR3 is missing. The rearrangement uses TRBV29-1 and TRBJ1-2; unclear D gene. Per germline, CDR1 SQVTM and CDR2 ANQGSEA. Trimming stripped 1 base from V and 7 bases from J, with 16 bases between. This CDR3 is built from 14 residues. CDR3 residues: CSVEGGFDGSGYTS. The CDR3 DNA follows: TGCAGCGTTGAAGGAGGCTTCGATGGTAGTGGCTACACCTCC.

Remarks on this clonotype: It may be a read error: a sequence one base away is much more abundant. This rearrangement joins TRBV7-2 to TRBJ2-7; 10 bases align to TRBD2. CDR3 size: 17 residues. Germline V CDR1 and CDR2: SGHTA, FQGNSA. The DNA for the CDR3 is TGCGCCAGCAGCCAAGGACTAGCGGAAGGGCCGCCCTACGAGCAGTACTTC. Protein sequence: CASSQGLAEGPPYEQYF.

A remark on this clonotype: A read error may explain this, as a much larger clone is one base away. The genes are TRBV7-2 and TRBJ1-5; 7 positions agree with TRBD1. The CDR3 is 15 amino acids. The germline V gene encodes CDR1 SGHTA and CDR2 FQGNSA. CDR3 in DNA: TGTGACAGCAGCTACTGGACAGGAGCAAATCAGCCCCAGCATTTT. It is translated as CDSSYWTGANQPQHF.